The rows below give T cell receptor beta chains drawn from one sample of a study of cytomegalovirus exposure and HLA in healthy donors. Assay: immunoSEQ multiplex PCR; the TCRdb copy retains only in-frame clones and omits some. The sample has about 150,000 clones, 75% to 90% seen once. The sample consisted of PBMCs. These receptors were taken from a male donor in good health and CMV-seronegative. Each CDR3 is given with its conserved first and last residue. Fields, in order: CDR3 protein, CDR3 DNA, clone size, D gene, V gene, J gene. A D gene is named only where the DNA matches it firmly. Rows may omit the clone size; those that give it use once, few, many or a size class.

CDR3aa: CASSYSYGGGGYTF
CDR3nt: TGTGCCAGCAGTTACTCGTATGGGGGAGGCGGCTACACCTTC
abundance: -
d_gene: -
v_gene: TRBV6-6
j_gene: TRBJ1-2

CDR3aa: CASSFRDYGYTF
CDR3nt: TGTGCCAGCAGCTTCAGGGATTATGGCTACACCTTC
abundance: -
d_gene: -
v_gene: TRBV5-5
j_gene: TRBJ1-2

CDR3aa: CASSYTGQFGNQPQHF
CDR3nt: TGTGCCAGCAGCTATACAGGGCAGTTTGGCAATCAGCCCCAGCATTTT
abundance: -
d_gene: -
v_gene: TRBV7-2
j_gene: TRBJ1-5

CDR3aa: CASSTQQGRPQHF
CDR3nt: TGTGCCAGCAGCACACAACAGGGAAGGCCCCAGCATTTT
abundance: -
d_gene: -
v_gene: TRBV7-2
j_gene: TRBJ1-5

CDR3aa: CASSLLAGLSTDTQYF
CDR3nt: TGTGCCAGCAGTTTATTAGCTGGACTTAGCACAGATACGCAGTATTTT
abundance: -
d_gene: -
v_gene: TRBV27
j_gene: TRBJ2-3

CDR3aa: CASSAFQRDLYEQYF
CDR3nt: TGTGCCAGCAGTGCCTTTCAGAGGGATCTGTACGAGCAGTACTTC
abundance: -
d_gene: -
v_gene: TRBV25-1
j_gene: TRBJ2-7

CDR3aa: CASSLVGGQGRNEQYF
CDR3nt: TGTGCCAGCAGCTTAGTAGGGGGACAGGGACGAAACGAGCAGTACTTC
abundance: -
d_gene: TRBD1
v_gene: TRBV7-9
j_gene: TRBJ2-7

CDR3aa: CASSSYSNQPQHF
CDR3nt: TGTGCCAGCAGCTCGTATAGCAATCAGCCCCAGCATTTT
abundance: -
d_gene: -
v_gene: TRBV5-6
j_gene: TRBJ1-5

CDR3aa: CASSTPGTVEQYF
CDR3nt: TGTGCCAGCAGTACACCCGGGACAGTCGAGCAGTACTTC
abundance: few
d_gene: TRBD1
v_gene: TRBV25-1
j_gene: TRBJ2-7

CDR3aa: CASSLRGEQYF
CDR3nt: TGTGCCAGCAGCTTACGCGGCGAGCAGTACTTC
abundance: -
d_gene: -
v_gene: TRBV7-2
j_gene: TRBJ2-7

CDR3aa: CASSSGGSTNEKLFF
CDR3nt: TGTGCCAGCAGCTCAGGGGGTTCAACTAATGAAAAACTGTTTTTT
abundance: once
d_gene: TRBD1
v_gene: TRBV5-4
j_gene: TRBJ1-4